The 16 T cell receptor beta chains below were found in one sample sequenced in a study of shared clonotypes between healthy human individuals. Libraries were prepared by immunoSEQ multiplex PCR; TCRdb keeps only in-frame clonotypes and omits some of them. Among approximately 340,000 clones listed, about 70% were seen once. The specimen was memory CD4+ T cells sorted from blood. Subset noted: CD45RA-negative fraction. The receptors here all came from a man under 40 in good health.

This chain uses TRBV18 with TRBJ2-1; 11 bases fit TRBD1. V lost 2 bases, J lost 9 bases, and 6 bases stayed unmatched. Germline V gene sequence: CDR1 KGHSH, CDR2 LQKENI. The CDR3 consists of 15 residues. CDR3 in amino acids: CASSPSGTGGGEQFF. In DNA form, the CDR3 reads TGTGCCAGCTCACCATCCGGGACAGGGGGAGGTGAGCAGTTCTTC.

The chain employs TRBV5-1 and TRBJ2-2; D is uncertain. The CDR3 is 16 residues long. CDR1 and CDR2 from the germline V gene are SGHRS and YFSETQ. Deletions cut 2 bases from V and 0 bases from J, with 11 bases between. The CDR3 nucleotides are TGCGCCAGCAGCTTACAGTGGGAAACGAACACCGGGGAGCTGTTTTTT. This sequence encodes CASSLQWETNTGELFF.

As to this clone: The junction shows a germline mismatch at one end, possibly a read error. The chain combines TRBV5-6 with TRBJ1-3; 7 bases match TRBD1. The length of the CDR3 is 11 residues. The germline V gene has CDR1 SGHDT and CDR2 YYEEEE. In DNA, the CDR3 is TGTGCCAGCAGCTTGAGGGGGCGAATACATTTT. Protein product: CASSLRGRIHF.

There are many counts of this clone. CDR3 bases: TGTGCCAGCAGCCTAGACAGTGAGCAGTTCTTC. Translation: CASSLDSEQFF. The rearrangement links TRBV7-9 to TRBJ2-1; weak D call: TRBD1 (5 bases). V was shortened by 5 bases and J by 9 bases, with 8 bases between the two germline ends. This CDR3 has 11 residues. The germline V gene has CDR1 SEHNR and CDR2 FQNEAQ (reference sequence).

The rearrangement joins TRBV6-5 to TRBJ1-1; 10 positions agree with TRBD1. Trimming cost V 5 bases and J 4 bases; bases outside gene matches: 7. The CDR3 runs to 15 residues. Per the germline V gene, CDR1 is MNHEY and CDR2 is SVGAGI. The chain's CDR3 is CASSRRRDRGTEAFF. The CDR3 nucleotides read TGTGCCAGCAGTCGACGGCGGGACAGGGGCACTGAAGCTTTCTTT.

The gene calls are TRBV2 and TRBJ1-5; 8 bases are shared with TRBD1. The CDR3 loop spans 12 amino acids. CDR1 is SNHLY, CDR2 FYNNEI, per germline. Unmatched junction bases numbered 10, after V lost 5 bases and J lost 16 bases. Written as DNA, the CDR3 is TGTGCCAGCAGTCCAAACCCGGGACAGGTCCATTTT. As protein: CASSPNPGQVHF.

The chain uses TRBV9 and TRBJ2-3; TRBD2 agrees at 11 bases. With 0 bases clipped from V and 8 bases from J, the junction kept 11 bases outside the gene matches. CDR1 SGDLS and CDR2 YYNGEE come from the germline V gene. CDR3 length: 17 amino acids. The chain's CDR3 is CASSVAGTSGSFGTQYF. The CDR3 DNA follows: TGTGCCAGCAGCGTAGCGGGTACTAGCGGGAGCTTCGGTACGCAGTATTTT.

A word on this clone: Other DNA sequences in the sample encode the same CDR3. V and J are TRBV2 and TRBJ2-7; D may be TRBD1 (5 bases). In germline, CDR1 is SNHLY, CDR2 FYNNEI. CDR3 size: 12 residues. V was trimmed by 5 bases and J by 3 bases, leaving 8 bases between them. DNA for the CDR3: TGTGCCAGCAGTCGACAGTTCTACGAGCAGTACTTC. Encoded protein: CASSRQFYEQYF.

The CDR3 sequence: CASSLGSLRELFF. CDR3 sequence (DNA): TGTGCCAGCAGCTTGGGGTCTCTTAGGGAGCTGTTTTTT. The rearrangement links TRBV5-6 to TRBJ2-2; D is undetermined. The CDR3 length is 13 residues. Between the trimmed V and J ends, which lost 0 bases and 9 bases, there was a span of 9 bases. The germline CDR1 and CDR2 sequences are SGHDT and YYEEEE.

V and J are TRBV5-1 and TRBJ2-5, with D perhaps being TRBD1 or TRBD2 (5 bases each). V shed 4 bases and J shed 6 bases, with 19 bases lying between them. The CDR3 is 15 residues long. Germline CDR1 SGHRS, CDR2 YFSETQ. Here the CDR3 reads CASSADGAGVKTQYF. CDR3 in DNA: TGCGCCAGCAGCGCCGACGGGGCAGGCGTTAAGACCCAGTACTTC. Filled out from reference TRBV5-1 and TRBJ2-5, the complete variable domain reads KAGVTQTPRYLIKTRGQQVTLSCSPISGHRSVSWYQQTPGQGLQFLFEYFSETQRNKGNFPGRFSGRQFSNSRSEMNVSTLELGDSALYLCASSADGAGVKTQYFGPGTRLLVL.

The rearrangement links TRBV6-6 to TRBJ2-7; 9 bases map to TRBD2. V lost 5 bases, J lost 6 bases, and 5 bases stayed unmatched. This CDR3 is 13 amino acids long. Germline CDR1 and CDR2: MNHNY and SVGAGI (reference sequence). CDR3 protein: CASSIAGEGEQYF. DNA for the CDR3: TGTGCCAGCAGTATAGCGGGAGAGGGCGAGCAGTACTTC.

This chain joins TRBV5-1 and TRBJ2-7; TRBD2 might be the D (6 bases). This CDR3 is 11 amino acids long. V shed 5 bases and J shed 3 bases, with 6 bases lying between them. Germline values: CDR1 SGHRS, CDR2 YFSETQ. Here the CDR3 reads CASRTSYEQYF. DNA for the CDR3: TGCGCCAGCAGGACTAGCTACGAGCAGTACTTC.

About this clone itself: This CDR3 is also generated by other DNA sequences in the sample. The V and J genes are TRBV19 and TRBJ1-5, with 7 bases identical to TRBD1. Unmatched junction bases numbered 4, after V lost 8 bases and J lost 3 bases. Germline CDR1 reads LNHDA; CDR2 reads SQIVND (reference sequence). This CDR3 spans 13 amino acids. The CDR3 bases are TGTGCCAGTTCACAGGGGTACAATCAGCCCCAGCATTTT. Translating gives CASSQGYNQPQHF.

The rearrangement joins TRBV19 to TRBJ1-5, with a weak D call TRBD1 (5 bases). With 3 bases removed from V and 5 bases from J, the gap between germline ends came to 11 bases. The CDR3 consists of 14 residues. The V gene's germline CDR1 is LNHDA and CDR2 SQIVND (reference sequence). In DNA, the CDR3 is TGTGCCAGTAGTATTATGACAGAGCATCAGCCCCAGCATTTT. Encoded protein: CASSIMTEHQPQHF.

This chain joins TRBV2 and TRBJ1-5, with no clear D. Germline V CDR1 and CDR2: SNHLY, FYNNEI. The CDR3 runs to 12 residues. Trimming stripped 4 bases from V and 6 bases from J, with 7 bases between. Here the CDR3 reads CASSAQSQPQHF. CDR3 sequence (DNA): TGTGCCAGCAGTGCCCAGAGTCAGCCCCAGCATTTT.

This CDR3 is CASSQDRGTRTYEQYF. The DNA for the CDR3 is TGCGCCAGCAGCCAAGATCGCGGGACTAGGACCTACGAGCAGTACTTC. The chain joins TRBV4-3 to TRBJ2-7; 8 bases agree with TRBD2. Losses at the gene ends were 0 bases for V and 2 bases for J; bases not matched to a gene: 6. The CDR3 length is 16 residues. In germline, CDR1 is LGHNA, CDR2 YSLEER.